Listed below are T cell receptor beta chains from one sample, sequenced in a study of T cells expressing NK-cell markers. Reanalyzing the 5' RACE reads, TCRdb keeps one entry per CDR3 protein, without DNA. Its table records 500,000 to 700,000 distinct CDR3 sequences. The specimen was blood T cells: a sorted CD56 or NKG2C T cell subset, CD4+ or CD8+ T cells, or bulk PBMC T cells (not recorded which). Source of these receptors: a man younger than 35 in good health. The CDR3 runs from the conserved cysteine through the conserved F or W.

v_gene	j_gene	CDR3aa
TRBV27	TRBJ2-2	CASSLYPEGSTGELFF
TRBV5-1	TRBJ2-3	CASSLEGSWTDTQYF
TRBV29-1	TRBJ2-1	CSVATLSSYNEQFF
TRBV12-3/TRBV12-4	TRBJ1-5	CASLLGLGGRGRQPQHF
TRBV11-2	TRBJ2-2	CASSWVRGNTNTGELFF
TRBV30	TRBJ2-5	CAWSQQGRETQYF
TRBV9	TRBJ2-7	CASSSSLAADEQYF
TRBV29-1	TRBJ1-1	CSVWGTPDTEAFF
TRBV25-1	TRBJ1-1	CASSFDRGNTEAFF
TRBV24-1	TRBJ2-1	CATSDITSLGDEQFF
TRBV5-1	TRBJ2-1	CASSLGTSGSYNEQFF
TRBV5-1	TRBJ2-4	CASSITPGQGDIQYF
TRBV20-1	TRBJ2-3	CSATDRGTVPSTDTQYF
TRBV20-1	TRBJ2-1	CSVGAPGNNEQFF
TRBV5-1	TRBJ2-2	CASSPGQTAGELFF
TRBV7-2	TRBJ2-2	CASSFISTLLNTGELFF
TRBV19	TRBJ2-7	CASSPDTRTYEQYF
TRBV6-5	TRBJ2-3	CASSYSGLARNTDTQYF
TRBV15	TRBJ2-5	CATSGGPRETQYF
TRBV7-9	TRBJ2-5	CASSSKTGWETQYF
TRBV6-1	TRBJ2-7	CASTPGRGVSYEQYF
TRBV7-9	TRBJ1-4	CASSSGPTAAMDEKLFF
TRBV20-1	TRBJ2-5	CSAPDRRGETQYF
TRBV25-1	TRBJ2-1	CATAGGSRNNEQFF
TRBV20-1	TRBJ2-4	CSARESREKGWNIQYF
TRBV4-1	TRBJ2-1	CASSHRDIGSNEQFF
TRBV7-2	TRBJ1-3	CASSLDRTEGNTIYF
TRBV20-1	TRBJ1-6	CSNDRGGNSPLHF
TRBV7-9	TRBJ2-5	CASSSGQSDFETQYF
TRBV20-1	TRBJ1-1	CSAREGTLTLNTEAFF
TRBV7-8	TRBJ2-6	CASSYRQGRSGANVLTF